Listed below are T cell receptor beta chains from one sample, sequenced in a study of PD-L1 blockade in urothelial cancer. Profiling relied on immunoSEQ multiplex PCR, and the TCRdb table lists in-frame clones only, not all of them. Seen here are around 100,000 clones, around 93% observed once, and the top ten hold less than 4.5%. This material consisted of PBMCs, taken around atezolizumab (anti-PD-L1) treatment. The receptor set was obtained from a man aged 55 to 70 with urothelial cancer. Each CDR3 is given with its conserved first and last residue. Fields, in order: V gene, clone size, D gene, J gene, CDR3 protein, CDR3 DNA. The D gene is left open where the match is weak. Clone size is shown for a subset of rows, as once, few, many or a class of expanded clone.

V: TRBV7-2
size: .
D: TRBD2
J: TRBJ2-1
CDR3: CASSSLAGGLSSYNEQFF
DNA: TGTGCCAGCAGCTCACTAGCGGGGGGGCTTAGCTCCTACAATGAGCAGTTCTTC

V: TRBV9
size: .
D: .
J: TRBJ1-1
CDR3: CASSVAAGGDTEAFF
DNA: TGTGCCAGCAGCGTAGCGGCGGGGGGCGACACTGAAGCTTTCTTT

V: TRBV6-5
size: few
D: .
J: TRBJ2-2
CDR3: CASKIATGELFF
DNA: TGTGCCAGCAAAATAGCCACCGGGGAGCTGTTTTTT

V: TRBV6-5
size: .
D: .
J: TRBJ2-7
CDR3: CASSSPPRLYEQYF
DNA: TGTGCCAGCAGTTCCCCGCCGCGGCTCTACGAGCAGTACTTC

V: TRBV7-9
size: .
D: TRBD1
J: TRBJ2-7
CDR3: CASSPFPTGGSYEQYF
DNA: TGTGCCAGCAGCCCCTTCCCGACAGGGGGATCTTACGAGCAGTACTTC

V: TRBV14
size: .
D: .
J: TRBJ1-2
CDR3: CASSRPGGANYGYTF
DNA: TGTGCCAGCAGCCGCCCCGGGGGAGCTAACTATGGCTACACCTTC

V: TRBV11-3
size: few
D: .
J: TRBJ2-3
CDR3: CASSLDTTDTQYF
DNA: TGTGCCAGCAGCCTGGACACCACAGATACGCAGTATTTT

V: TRBV5-6
size: .
D: TRBD1
J: TRBJ1-1
CDR3: CASSPQGRDTEAFF
DNA: TGTGCCAGCAGCCCACAGGGGCGCGACACTGAAGCTTTCTTT

V: TRBV25-1
size: .
D: .
J: TRBJ1-4
CDR3: CASSLGMNEKLFF
DNA: TGTGCCAGCAGTCTCGGGATGAATGAAAAACTGTTTTTT

V: TRBV10-3
size: once
D: .
J: TRBJ2-1
CDR3: CAISVIGTPNNEQFF
DNA: TGTGCCATCAGTGTCATCGGGACACCGAACAATGAGCAGTTCTTC

V: TRBV6-1
size: .
D: .
J: TRBJ2-3
CDR3: CASSEIGVYTQYF
DNA: TGTGCCAGCAGTGAAATCGGGGTTTATACGCAGTATTTT

V: TRBV6-1
size: .
D: .
J: TRBJ2-3
CDR3: CASSEAWRADTQYF
DNA: TGTGCCAGCAGTGAAGCTTGGCGGGCAGATACGCAGTATTTT

V: TRBV29-1
size: .
D: TRBD1
J: TRBJ2-1
CDR3: CSVNPGGAYNEQFF
DNA: TGCAGCGTAAACCCAGGGGGAGCCTACAATGAGCAGTTCTTC

V: TRBV10-2
size: .
D: TRBD2
J: TRBJ2-5
CDR3: CASSVPPSGQETQYF
DNA: TGCGCCAGCAGTGTCCCCCCTAGCGGCCAAGAGACCCAGTACTTC

V: TRBV5-1
size: .
D: TRBD2
J: TRBJ2-1
CDR3: CASSLKRGNSYNEQFF
DNA: TGCGCCAGCAGCCTTAAGCGGGGAAACTCCTACAATGAGCAGTTCTTC

V: TRBV10-3
size: .
D: .
J: TRBJ2-1
CDR3: CAISEGALSYNEQFF
DNA: TGTGCCATCAGTGAAGGAGCTCTCTCCTACAATGAGCAGTTCTTC

V: TRBV10-3
size: .
D: TRBD1
J: TRBJ1-1
CDR3: CAIMGDRLNTEAFF
DNA: TGTGCCATCATGGGGGACAGGCTAAACACTGAAGCTTTCTTT

V: TRBV7-2
size: once
D: .
J: TRBJ1-3
CDR3: CASSLVRGGSGNTIYF
DNA: TGTGCCAGCAGCTTAGTCAGGGGCGGCTCTGGAAACACCATATATTTT

V: TRBV28
size: .
D: .
J: TRBJ2-3
CDR3: CASSTPEGGGTDTQYF
DNA: TGTGCCAGCAGTACCCCCGAGGGTGGAGGCACAGATACGCAGTATTTT

V: TRBV2
size: .
D: TRBD1
J: TRBJ2-7
CDR3: CASSGGDRGYEQYF
DNA: TGTGCCAGCAGTGGGGGGGACAGGGGGTACGAGCAGTACTTC

V: TRBV7-2
size: .
D: TRBD2
J: TRBJ2-1
CDR3: CASSILAGDYNEQFF
DNA: TGTGCCAGCAGCATATTAGCGGGAGACTACAATGAGCAGTTCTTC

V: TRBV2
size: .
D: TRBD1
J: TRBJ1-5
CDR3: CASSPDRGRQPQHF
DNA: TGTGCCAGCAGCCCGGACAGGGGCCGTCAGCCCCAGCATTTT

V: TRBV23-1
size: .
D: .
J: TRBJ1-5
CDR3: CASSQSKRGNQPQHF
DNA: TGCGCCAGCAGTCAATCGAAACGGGGCAATCAGCCCCAGCATTTT

V: TRBV25-1
size: .
D: TRBD1
J: TRBJ1-2
CDR3: CASRGGRGNYGYTF
DNA: TGTGCCAGCAGAGGGGGCAGGGGAAACTATGGCTACACCTTC

V: TRBV30
size: .
D: .
J: TRBJ2-1
CDR3: CAWMGYKRETGNSYNEQFF
DNA: TGTGCCTGGATGGGCTACAAACGGGAGACGGGTAATTCATACAATGAGCAGTTCTTC

V: TRBV15
size: .
D: .
J: TRBJ2-5
CDR3: CATSRGGNQETQYF
DNA: TGTGCCACCAGCAGAGGGGGCAACCAAGAGACCCAGTACTTC

V: TRBV10-3
size: .
D: TRBD2
J: TRBJ2-3
CDR3: CAIRPGLADPSTDTQYF
DNA: TGTGCCATCAGACCGGGACTAGCGGATCCTAGCACAGATACGCAGTATTTT

V: TRBV4-2
size: .
D: TRBD2
J: TRBJ2-1
CDR3: CASSQEASGGLYNEQFF
DNA: TGTGCCAGCAGCCAAGAAGCGAGCGGGGGCCTCTACAATGAGCAGTTCTTC

V: TRBV5-4
size: .
D: TRBD1
J: TRBJ1-2
CDR3: CASSQDRGDGYTF
DNA: TGTGCCAGCAGCCAAGACAGGGGCGATGGCTACACCTTC

V: TRBV6-5
size: .
D: .
J: TRBJ1-2
CDR3: CASQGKVSGGYTF
DNA: TGTGCCAGTCAGGGAAAGGTCTCTGGTGGCTACACCTTC

V: TRBV18
size: .
D: TRBD1
J: TRBJ2-2
CDR3: CASSPGTGVTGELFF
DNA: TGTGCCAGCTCACCAGGGACAGGGGTCACCGGGGAGCTGTTTTTT

V: TRBV11-2
size: .
D: TRBD2
J: TRBJ2-5
CDR3: CASSLVSQRGPSETQYF
DNA: TGTGCCAGCAGCTTAGTGTCCCAGCGGGGCCCTAGCGAGACCCAGTACTTC

V: TRBV28
size: .
D: TRBD1
J: TRBJ1-4
CDR3: CASSLPGQGYTTNEKLFF
DNA: TGTGCCAGCTCCCTTCCGGGACAGGGCTATACAACTAATGAAAAACTGTTTTTT

V: TRBV28
size: .
D: TRBD2
J: TRBJ2-1
CDR3: CASSPRTRSYEQFF
DNA: TGTGCCAGCAGTCCACGGACTAGGAGTTATGAGCAGTTCTTC

V: TRBV5-1
size: .
D: .
J: TRBJ2-5
CDR3: CASSLEGFQETQYF
DNA: TGCGCCAGCAGCTTGGAGGGGTTCCAAGAGACCCAGTACTTC

V: TRBV9
size: .
D: TRBD2
J: TRBJ2-2
CDR3: CASSPPGLAGGRTGELFF
DNA: TGTGCCAGCAGCCCCCCCGGACTAGCGGGGGGCAGAACCGGGGAGCTGTTTTTT

V: TRBV5-5
size: .
D: TRBD2
J: TRBJ2-5
CDR3: CASSSETSGGEETQYF
DNA: TGTGCCAGCAGCTCCGAGACTAGCGGGGGGGAAGAGACCCAGTACTTC

V: TRBV30
size: .
D: .
J: TRBJ1-5
CDR3: CAWSEGVSNQPQHF
DNA: TGTGCCTGGAGTGAAGGGGTTAGCAATCAGCCCCAGCATTTT

V: TRBV4-3
size: .
D: TRBD1
J: TRBJ2-5
CDR3: CASSPQSGTGDQETQYF
DNA: TGCGCCAGCAGCCCTCAGTCAGGGACAGGGGACCAAGAGACCCAGTACTTC

V: TRBV18
size: .
D: TRBD1
J: TRBJ2-7
CDR3: CASSQDREDEQYF
DNA: TGTGCCAGCTCACAGGACAGGGAGGACGAGCAGTACTTC

V: TRBV9
size: .
D: TRBD1
J: TRBJ1-2
CDR3: CASTPGQGNYGYTF
DNA: TGTGCCAGCACCCCGGGACAGGGTAATTATGGCTACACCTTC

V: TRBV4-1
size: .
D: .
J: TRBJ1-2
CDR3: CASSLLPSENYGYTF
DNA: TGCGCCAGCAGCCTCCTTCCTTCTGAGAACTATGGCTACACCTTC

V: TRBV7-9
size: .
D: .
J: TRBJ2-6
CDR3: CAGGNSGANVLTF
DNA: TGTGCCGGAGGAAACTCTGGGGCCAACGTCCTGACTTTC

V: TRBV29-1
size: .
D: TRBD2
J: TRBJ2-3
CDR3: CSVVTEREGDTQYF
DNA: TGCAGCGTGGTGACAGAGCGGGAGGGAGATACGCAGTATTTT

V: TRBV5-6
size: .
D: .
J: TRBJ1-3
CDR3: CASSRTGSGNTIYF
DNA: TGTGCCAGCAGCCGAACAGGGTCTGGAAACACCATATATTTT

V: TRBV6-1
size: .
D: .
J: TRBJ2-1
CDR3: CASSEGTANNEQFF
DNA: TGTGCCAGCAGTGAAGGAACAGCTAACAATGAGCAGTTCTTC

V: TRBV27
size: .
D: .
J: TRBJ2-3
CDR3: CASSHGGTDTQYF
DNA: TGTGCCAGCAGTCACGGGGGAACAGATACGCAGTATTTT

V: TRBV19
size: .
D: .
J: TRBJ1-4
CDR3: CASSGTSTNEKLFF
DNA: TGTGCCAGTAGCGGGACATCAACTAATGAAAAACTGTTTTTT

V: TRBV10-2
size: .
D: TRBD2
J: TRBJ2-1
CDR3: CASSDGTRSYNEQFF
DNA: TGCGCCAGCAGTGATGGGACTAGATCCTACAATGAGCAGTTCTTC

V: TRBV21-1
size: .
D: .
J: TRBJ2-7
CDR3: CASSRRDSPYEQYF
DNA: TGTGCCAGCAGCCGACGGGACAGCCCCTACGAGCAGTACTTC

V: TRBV7-8
size: .
D: .
J: TRBJ2-7
CDR3: CASSFPPYYEQYF
DNA: TGTGCCAGCAGCTTCCCTCCCTATTACGAGCAGTACTTC

V: TRBV27
size: few
D: TRBD2
J: TRBJ2-7
CDR3: CASSLAAGGGEQYF
DNA: TGTGCCAGCAGTTTAGCAGCGGGGGGCGGCGAGCAGTACTTC

V: TRBV25-1
size: .
D: TRBD1
J: TRBJ2-1
CDR3: CASSGDRVVRFF
DNA: TGTGCCAGCAGTGGGGACAGGGTGGTTCGGTTCTTC

V: TRBV30
size: .
D: TRBD1
J: TRBJ2-6
CDR3: CAWSLLRDRVTGANVLTF
DNA: TGTGCCTGGAGTTTGCTCCGGGACAGGGTAACTGGGGCCAACGTCCTGACTTTC

V: TRBV7-2
size: .
D: TRBD1
J: TRBJ1-5
CDR3: CASSSMGTGINQPQHF
DNA: TGTGCCAGCAGCTCTATGGGGACAGGGATTAATCAGCCCCAGCATTTT

V: TRBV4-1
size: once
D: .
J: TRBJ1-1
CDR3: CASSQGGEGFRSFF
DNA: TGCGCCAGCAGCCAAGGGGGGGAGGGGTTTCGTTCTTTCTTT

V: TRBV2
size: .
D: TRBD1
J: TRBJ2-1
CDR3: CASGRSTGDNEQFF
DNA: TGTGCCAGCGGTCGGTCGACAGGGGACAATGAGCAGTTCTTC